Shown below are 2 T cell receptor beta chains from a single sample sequenced in a study of blood T cells in healthy people across ages. PCR was performed a second time for about 7 to 11 cycles using a sample-barcoded 5' primer and a J-beta primer mix. TCRdb re-derived calls from the 5' RACE reads in MiXCR, one entry per CDR3 protein. The data contain 1.4 million or so distinct CDR3 sequences, approximately 39% of them singletons. Material for sequencing was blood. Every receptor here comes from a young woman in good health.

The rearrangement links TRBV9 to TRBJ2-1; 8 bases line up with TRBD2. The end of the DNA aligns better with TRBJ2-7, so the J call may be wrong. The germline V gene encodes CDR1 SGDLS and CDR2 YYNGEE. The length of the CDR3 is 13 residues. CDR3: CASMGLGSNEQYF. As DNA, the CDR3 is TGTGCCAGCATGGGACTAGGGTCCAATGAGCAGTACTTC.

This chain joins TRBV10-3 and TRBJ2-1; 7 bases match TRBD2. The CDR3 runs to 12 residues. The trim removed 6 bases at V and 10 bases at J, leaving 6 bases unmatched. Per the germline V gene, CDR1 is ENHRY and CDR2 is SYGVKD. Here the CDR3 reads CAISYAGDEQFF. In DNA form, the CDR3 reads TGTGCCATCAGCTACGCGGGGGACGAGCAGTTCTTC.